This record covers a single T cell receptor beta chain. The antigen is undetermined. The data were taken from a study of PD-1 blockade in mismatch repair-deficient tumors. Across the study: Enrolled about 2012-2017, patients had progressing, pretreated mismatch repair-deficient cancers of over nine types.

Every patient had mismatch repair deficiency by PCR or immunohistochemistry. A few pembrolizumab responders had their TCRs sequenced. General study findings and limits: Rapid post-treatment expansion, then contraction, generally preceding radiologic response, marked tumor-resident clones.

V lost 4 bases and J 8 bases, leaving 20 bases between the germline ends. CDR1 and CDR2 from the germline V gene are SGHTA and FQGNSA. The CDR3 totals 16 residues. Produced via immunoSEQ multiplex PCR; TCRdb's table is partial and in-frame only. The table records some 70,000 clones, around 73% of them present only once. V gene TRBV7-2 combines with J gene TRBJ1-4; maybe TRBD1 (6 bases). This clonotype originated in an adult with mismatch repair-deficient cancer. Sequencing used peripheral blood, obtained 2 weeks after starting pembrolizumab. The CDR3 DNA reads as TGTGCCAGCAGCTATAGAGGGGGGGCCAAGGACGAAAAACTGTTTTTT. It codes for CASSYRGGAKDEKLFF. The whole variable domain, filled in from reference TRBV7-2 and TRBJ1-4, reads GAGVSQSPSNKVTEKGKDVELRCDPISGHTALYWYRQSLGQGLEFLIYFQGNSAPDKSGLPSDRFSAERTGGSVSTLTIQRTQQEDSAVYLCASSYRGGAKDEKLFFGSGTQLSVL.